This T cell receptor beta chain was documented in a study of cytomegalovirus exposure and HLA in healthy donors. Healthy donors of bone marrow made up the group. The PCR had 60 Vbeta and 13 Jbeta primers. Sequencing used immunoSEQ multiplex PCR; TCRdb keeps in-frame clones, though not all of them. The table lists roughly 160,000 clones, about four fifths of them singletons. Details on this clone: Its target is not known.

Points from the study as a whole: The study put under 200 TCR beta chains on its list as cytomegalovirus-associated. There were reportedly fewer N-insertions in an Asian-associated ancestry cluster than the approximately 670-donor mean, in a later analysis.

CDR1 is SGHRS and CDR2 is YFSETQ in the germline V gene. Trimming at V came to 3 bases and at J to 0 bases, leaving 4 bases not matched to a gene. The CDR3 runs to 16 residues. The sequenced sample was PBMCs. The V gene is TRBV5-1, the J gene TRBJ1-2; 11 nucleotides agree with TRBD1. This TCR was sampled from a woman aged 50 to 60 in good health and CMV-seropositive. The CDR3: CASSWGTGGANYGYTF. In DNA form, the CDR3 reads TGCGCCAGCAGCTGGGGGACAGGGGGAGCTAACTATGGCTACACCTTC.